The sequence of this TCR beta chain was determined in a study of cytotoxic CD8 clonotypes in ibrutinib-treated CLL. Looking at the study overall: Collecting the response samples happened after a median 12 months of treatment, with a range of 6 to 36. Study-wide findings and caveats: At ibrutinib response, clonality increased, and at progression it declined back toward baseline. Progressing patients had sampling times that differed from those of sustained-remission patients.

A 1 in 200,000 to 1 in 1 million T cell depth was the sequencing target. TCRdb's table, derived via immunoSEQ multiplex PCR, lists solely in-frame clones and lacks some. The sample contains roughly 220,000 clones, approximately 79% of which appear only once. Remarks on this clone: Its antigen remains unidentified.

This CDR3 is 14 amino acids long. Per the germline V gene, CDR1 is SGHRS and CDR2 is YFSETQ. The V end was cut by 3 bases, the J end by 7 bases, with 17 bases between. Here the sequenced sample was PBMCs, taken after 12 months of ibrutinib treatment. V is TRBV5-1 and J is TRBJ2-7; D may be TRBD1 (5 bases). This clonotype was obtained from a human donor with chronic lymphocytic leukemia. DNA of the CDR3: TGCGCCAGCAGCTCCCAGGGCCCGTATAGGGAGCAGTACTTC. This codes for CASSSQGPYREQYF.